The 31 T cell receptor beta chains below were found in one sample sequenced in a study of blood T cell repertoires in COVID-19 (dated by TCRdb to 2020 to 2022). Libraries were built with the immunoSEQ multiplex PCR assay. Imported from immuneACCESS, the table was reduced by TCRdb to in-frame sequences with V and J called. These copies leave out some clones; in studies compared against another copy, an unresolved V gene accounts for under half, and the cause of the remainder is not known. This sample holds 300,000 to 400,000 clones; about 86% were observed only once. Of the sample, 7.1% is held by the ten largest clones. The material sequenced was peripheral blood. These receptors were collected from a woman between 55 and 75 years old with COVID-19, enrolled during active disease.

This sequence joins TRBV5-4 and TRBJ2-3, with 13 bases that match TRBD2. Trimming took 4 bases from V and 2 from J; bases not matched to a gene: 4. This CDR3 has 16 residues. CDR1 is SGHNT, CDR2 YYREEE, per germline (reference sequence). The CDR3 coding sequence is TGTGCCAGCAGCCCCGGACTAGCGGGGGCCACAGATACGCAGTATTTT. It specifies CASSPGLAGATDTQYF.

This clone has a count of ten or more. The V gene is TRBV7-2, the J gene TRBJ2-1; TRBD2 agrees at 11 bases. V lost 5 bases, J lost 7 bases, and 7 bases stayed unmatched. Germline lookup yields CDR1 SGHTA and CDR2 FQGNSA. The CDR3 covers 15 residues. The DNA for the CDR3 is TGTGCCAGCAGCGTGACTAGCGGGGCTCAGAATGAGCAGTTCTTC. It specifies CASSVTSGAQNEQFF. Combining the CDR3 with reference TRBV7-2 and TRBJ2-1 gives the whole variable domain GAGVSQSPSNKVTEKGKDVELRCDPISGHTALYWYRQSLGQGLEFLIYFQGNSAPDKSGLPSDRFSAERTGGSVSTLTIQRTQQEDSAVYLCASSVTSGAQNEQFFGPGTRLTVL.

This sequence joins TRBV6-6 and TRBJ2-3, with 8 bases identical to TRBD2. This CDR3 region has 16 residues. In germline, CDR1 is MNHNY, CDR2 SVGAGI (reference sequence). With 5 bases clipped from V and 5 bases from J, the junction kept 12 bases outside the gene matches. CDR3 in amino acids: CASSPREGGGVDTQYF. DNA of the CDR3: TGTGCCAGCAGTCCCCGGGAGGGGGGCGGGGTAGATACGCAGTATTTT.

This chain links TRBV19 with TRBJ1-2, with TRBD1 matching 8 bases. CDR3 length equals 17 residues. From germline, CDR1 is LNHDA and CDR2 SQIVND (reference sequence). V was pared by 10 bases and J by 2 bases, with 18 bases of the junction left unmatched. In DNA form, the CDR3 reads TGTGCCACCCTCAGGACAGGGACTTTATCCGCGAACTATGGCTACACCTTC. Translated, it gives CATLRTGTLSANYGYTF.

This clone was seen a few times. The J gene is TRBJ1-5, the V gene TRBV7-2; 10 positions agree with TRBD1. The CDR3 has 16 residues. Unmatched junction bases numbered 7, after V lost 2 bases and J lost 6 bases. Germline V gene lookup returns CDR1 SGHTA and CDR2 FQGNSA. The CDR3 DNA reads as TGTGCCAGCAGCTTAAGGGACAGGGGAGGAAGTCAGCCCCAGCATTTT. Translating it yields CASSLRDRGGSQPQHF.

The CDR3 nucleotides are TGCGCCAGCAGCTTGGACAACCCCGGGGAGCTGTTTTTT. It encodes CASSLDNPGELFF. The chain carries TRBV5-1 and TRBJ2-2; D gene uncertain. Between the trimmed V and J ends, which lost 0 bases and 6 bases, there was a span of 6 bases. CDR1 and CDR2 from the germline V gene are SGHRS and YFSETQ. There are 13 residues in the CDR3.

The genes are TRBV7-2 and TRBJ2-5; 7 bases align to TRBD1. Trimming took 5 bases from V and 0 from J; bases not matched to a gene: 15. The V gene's germline CDR1 is SGHTA and CDR2 FQGNSA. The CDR3 spans 18 residues. CDR3 residues: CASSRRDRPMSYQETQYF. CDR3 bases: TGTGCCAGCAGCAGAAGGGACAGACCTATGTCGTACCAAGAGACCCAGTACTTC.

This clone has a handful of counts. The chain uses TRBV7-3 and TRBJ2-1, with TRBD2 matching 7 bases. V lost 5 bases and J lost 9; bases outside the gene matches: 10. Germline V gene data show CDR1 as SGHTA and CDR2 as FQGTGA. CDR3 length: 14 amino acids. The CDR3 sequence: CASSPPRTRGEQFF. The DNA of the CDR3 is TGTGCCAGCAGCCCGCCGCGGACTAGAGGTGAGCAGTTCTTC.

The CDR3 DNA reads as TGTGCCAGTAGTATTTCGAAAGGGGACAAGTATGGGCCCCTCCACTTT. It specifies CASSISKGDKYGPLHF. This chain joins TRBV19 and TRBJ1-6; a possible D gene is TRBD1 (6 bases). This CDR3 spans 16 amino acids. Trimming left V 3 bases short and J 13 bases short, with 22 bases between. The germline V gene encodes CDR1 LNHDA and CDR2 SQIVND (reference sequence).

The CDR3 spells CASSPHPGEASYEQYF. Here the CDR3 DNA reads TGCGCCAGCAGCCCCCACCCGGGGGAAGCGTCCTACGAGCAGTACTTC. V usage is TRBV4-1 and J usage is TRBJ2-7, with D perhaps TRBD2 (6 bases). This CDR3 contains 16 residues. V lost 4 bases to trimming and J lost 1 base, with 17 bases between them. CDR1 is MGHRA and CDR2 is YSYEKL in the germline V gene.

The chain combines TRBV7-6 with TRBJ2-7; 9 nucleotides match TRBD1. The germline CDR1 and CDR2 sequences are SGHVS and FNYEAQ. The CDR3 covers 14 residues. J lost 5 bases, V lost 1 base, and 3 bases had no gene match. For the CDR3, the DNA is TGTGCCAGCAGCTTAGGGGACAGGGCCCACGAGCAGTACTTC. Its translation: CASSLGDRAHEQYF.

V usage is TRBV6-5 and J usage is TRBJ2-2; unclear D gene. The CDR3 totals 12 residues. Per the germline V gene, CDR1 is MNHEY and CDR2 is SVGAGI. The ends were cut back, 6 bases at V and 4 bases at J, with 6 bases in the middle. Written as DNA, the CDR3 is TGTGCCAGCAGCCTGTCCACCGGGGAGCTGTTTTTT. This encodes CASSLSTGELFF.

J is TRBJ2-5 and V is TRBV6-5; perhaps TRBD2 as D (5 bases). Germline V gene lookup returns CDR1 MNHEY and CDR2 SVGAGI. CDR3 length: 13 residues. V was pared by 7 bases and J by 6 bases, with 15 bases between. CDR3 region: CASKAAGVQTQYF. The CDR3 DNA follows: TGTGCCAGCAAAGCCGCCGGGGTACAGACCCAGTACTTC.

The chain recombines TRBV9 with TRBJ1-5, with D perhaps matching TRBD1 (5 bases). CDR1 is SGDLS, CDR2 YYNGEE, per germline. V was shortened by 5 bases and J by 5 bases, with 17 bases between the two germline ends. The length of the CDR3 is 15 residues. This CDR3 is CASSAFGGSDQPQHF. As DNA, the CDR3 is TGTGCCAGCAGTGCCTTCGGGGGAAGCGATCAGCCCCAGCATTTT.

The chain recombines TRBV7-2 with TRBJ1-3, with D perhaps matching TRBD1 (6 bases). This CDR3 has 16 residues. CDR1 is SGHTA, CDR2 FQGNSA, per germline. V lost 6 bases and J lost 4, with 19 bases in between. The CDR3 DNA reads as TGTGCCAGCAGTAAACCCCGGGGGGCCACGGGAAACACCATATATTTT. Translated, it gives CASSKPRGATGNTIYF. The full variable domain, in which reference TRBV7-2 and TRBJ1-3 provide the parts outside the CDR3, is GAGVSQSPSNKVTEKGKDVELRCDPISGHTALYWYRQSLGQGLEFLIYFQGNSAPDKSGLPSDRFSAERTGGSVSTLTIQRTQQEDSAVYLCASSKPRGATGNTIYFGEGSWLTVV.

This chain joins TRBV18 and TRBJ2-1; TRBD2 matches at 10 bases. The CDR3 loop spans 15 amino acids. Per germline, CDR1 KGHSH and CDR2 LQKENI. Trimming at V came to 0 bases and at J to 7 bases, leaving 3 bases not matched to a gene. The CDR3 protein is CASSPPISGGNEQFF. CDR3 bases: TGTGCCAGCTCACCACCGATTAGCGGGGGGAATGAGCAGTTCTTC.

The CDR3 loop reads CAWSGGQGYNEQFF. For the CDR3, the DNA is TGTGCCTGGAGTGGGGGACAGGGTTACAATGAGCAGTTCTTC. The gene calls are TRBV30 and TRBJ2-1, with TRBD1 matching 9 bases. CDR1 is GTSNPN and CDR2 is SVGIG in the germline V gene (reference sequence). The CDR3 is 14 residues long. Unmatched junction bases numbered 2, after V lost 1 base and J lost 4 bases.

The genes are TRBV3-1 (or the pseudogene TRBV3-2) and TRBJ1-5, with D tentatively TRBD1 (5 bases). V lost 1 base and J lost 11, with 9 bases in between. Germline CDR1 reads LGHDT; CDR2 reads YNNKEL (reference sequence). This CDR3 is 12 amino acids long. The CDR3 nucleotides are TGTGCCAGCAGCCAAGGTGGGGGGTCCCAGCATTTT. Protein: CASSQGGGSQHF.

The chain joins TRBV6-2 or TRBV6-3 to TRBJ1-2; the match to TRBD1 covers 9 bases. Germline-derived CDR1 and CDR2 are MNHEY and SVGEGT. CDR3 size: 12 residues. With V trimmed by 4 bases and J by 12 bases, 6 bases remained unmatched. The CDR3 DNA reads TGTGCCAGCAGTTCGAGGACAGGGGTTAACACCTTC. Its protein product is CASSSRTGVNTF.

Here the CDR3 DNA reads TGTGCCAGCAGCCCCTTTAGGGGAAACACTGAAGCTTTCTTT. Its protein product is CASSPFRGNTEAFF. V gene TRBV3-1 (or the pseudogene TRBV3-2) combines with J gene TRBJ1-1; tentative D call: TRBD1 (5 bases). This CDR3 contains 14 residues. V shed 4 bases and J shed 2 bases, with 11 bases lying between them. Germline CDR1 and CDR2: LGHDT and YNNKEL (reference sequence).

The chain employs TRBV13 and TRBJ2-5, with 13 bases aligning to TRBD2. V was clipped by 4 bases and J by 7 bases; unmatched bases: 6. The CDR3 contains 15 residues. CDR1 and CDR2 (germline): PRHDT, FYEKMQ (reference sequence). CDR3 nucleotide sequence: TGTGCCAGCAGCTGGGGACTAGCGGGGACGGGGACCCAGTACTTC. Protein: CASSWGLAGTGTQYF.

This clone was picked up a small number of times. The rearrangement joins TRBV27 to TRBJ2-5, with D possibly TRBD1 on 6 matching bases. The length of the CDR3 is 15 residues. V was clipped by 0 bases and J by 5 bases, with 13 bases between them. Germline loops: CDR1 MNHEY, CDR2 SMNVEV (reference sequence). The CDR3 loop is CASSLSTGSVETQYF. CDR3 in DNA: TGTGCCAGCAGTTTATCCACAGGGTCTGTGGAGACCCAGTACTTC.

This clone was found once. Other DNA sequences in this specimen translate into the identical CDR3. The V and J genes are TRBV4-1 and TRBJ2-6, with a weak D call TRBD1 (5 bases). Germline V gene data show CDR1 as MGHRA and CDR2 as YSYEKL. This CDR3 comprises 17 residues. Deletions cut 0 bases from V and 4 bases from J, with 13 bases between. The CDR3 loop is CASSQEGQGSGANVLTF. The CDR3 nucleotides are TGCGCCAGCAGCCAAGAGGGGCAGGGTTCCGGGGCCAACGTCCTGACTTTC.

This clone was counted once. V and J are TRBV9 and TRBJ2-1; TRBD2 matches 7 bases. CDR3 length equals 15 residues. Germline V lookup: CDR1 SGDLS, CDR2 YYNGEE. V shed 2 bases and J 7 bases; nucleotides not matched to a gene: 9. CDR3 bases: TGTGCCAGCAGCGTGGGACCGGGGGGAAAGAATGAGCAGTTCTTC. This sequence encodes CASSVGPGGKNEQFF.

The V call is TRBV15, the J call TRBJ1-5; tentatively, D is TRBD1 (6 bases). CDR1 is LNHNV, CDR2 YYDKDF, per germline (reference sequence). There are 13 residues in the CDR3. Trimming took 4 bases from V and 4 from J, leaving 8 bases between them. CDR3 protein: CATSKGGNQPQHF. The CDR3, as DNA: TGTGCCACCAGCAAAGGGGGTAATCAGCCCCAGCATTTT.

This chain connects TRBV7-6 to TRBJ2-7, with D possibly being TRBD2 (5 bases). The CDR3 contains 16 residues. Germline-derived CDR1 and CDR2 are SGHVS and FNYEAQ. The V gene lost 6 bases and the J gene lost 3 bases, with 21 bases spanning the gap. The DNA for the CDR3 is TGTGCCAGCAGTTCCCGGACGGGGATAGACAACTACGAGCAGTACTTC. Amino acid sequence: CASSSRTGIDNYEQYF.

The chain couples TRBV19 to TRBJ2-1; D gene uncertain. Trimming took 3 bases from V and 1 from J, leaving 7 bases between them. Looked up from germline, CDR1 is LNHDA and CDR2 is SQIVND (reference sequence). The length of the CDR3 is 14 residues. CDR3 bases: TGTGCCAGTAGTATTCCCGGGTCCTACAATGAGCAGTTCTTC. Amino acids: CASSIPGSYNEQFF.

The gene calls are TRBV6-5 and TRBJ2-7; D is ambiguous. CDR1 is MNHEY and CDR2 is SVGAGI in the germline V gene. The CDR3 loop spans 13 amino acids. Trimming removed 0 bases at V and 11 bases at J, with 14 bases between. CDR3 nucleotide sequence: TGTGCCAGCAGTTACTCGAGTGTCGCATTGGAGTACTTC. This encodes CASSYSSVALEYF.

This chain joins TRBV19 and TRBJ2-1; 9 positions agree with TRBD2. The ends lost 3 bases at V and 7 bases at J; junction bases unmatched: 10. This CDR3 region has 16 residues. Germline CDR1 is LNHDA and CDR2 is SQIVND (reference sequence). In nucleotides, the CDR3 is TGTGCCAGTAGTATTATTACGCGGGGGGGGCGGAATGAGCAGTTCTTC. Translating it yields CASSIITRGGRNEQFF.

The rearrangement links TRBV10-2 to TRBJ2-5; D perhaps matches TRBD2 (5 bases). Germline V gene data show CDR1 as WSHSY and CDR2 as SAAADI. CDR3 length: 13 residues. Trimming pared 8 bases from V and 5 bases from J, leaving 15 bases between. Here the CDR3 DNA reads TGCGCCAGCGGGGTGGCAGGCGGGGAGACCCAGTACTTC. Its translation: CASGVAGGETQYF.

The chain links TRBV6-5 to TRBJ1-2, with D perhaps TRBD1 (6 bases). Trimming removed 6 bases from V and 6 bases from J, with 17 bases in between. The CDR3 covers 14 residues. Looked up from germline, CDR1 is MNHEY and CDR2 is SVGAGI. CDR3 nucleotides: TGTGCCAGCAGGGGCCCTGGGGGGGCGGATGGCTACACCTTC. Its protein product is CASRGPGGADGYTF.